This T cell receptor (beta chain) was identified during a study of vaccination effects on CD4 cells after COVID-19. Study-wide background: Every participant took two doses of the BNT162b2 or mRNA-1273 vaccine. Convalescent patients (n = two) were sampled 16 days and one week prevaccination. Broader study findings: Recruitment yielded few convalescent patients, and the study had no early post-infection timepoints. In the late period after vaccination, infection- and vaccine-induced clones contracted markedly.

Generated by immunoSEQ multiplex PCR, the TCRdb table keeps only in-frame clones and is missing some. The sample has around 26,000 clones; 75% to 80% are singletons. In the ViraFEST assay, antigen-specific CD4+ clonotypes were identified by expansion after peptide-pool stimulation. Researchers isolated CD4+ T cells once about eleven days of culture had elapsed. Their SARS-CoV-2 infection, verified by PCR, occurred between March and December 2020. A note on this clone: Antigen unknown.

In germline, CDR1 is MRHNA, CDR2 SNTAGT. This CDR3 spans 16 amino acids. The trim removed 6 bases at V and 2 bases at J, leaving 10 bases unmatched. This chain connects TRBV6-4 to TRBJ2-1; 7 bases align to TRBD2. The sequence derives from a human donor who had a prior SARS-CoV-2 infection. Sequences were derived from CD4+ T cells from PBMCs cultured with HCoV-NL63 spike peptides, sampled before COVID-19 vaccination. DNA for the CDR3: TGTGCCAGCAGGGCCCCGGGAGGAAGAACCTACAATGAGCAGTTCTTC. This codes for CASRAPGGRTYNEQFF.